What follows are 32 T cell receptor beta chains derived from one specimen sequenced in a study of cytomegalovirus exposure and HLA in healthy donors. PCR used 60 Vbeta primers and 13 Jbeta primers. Only in-frame clones appear in the TCRdb table, and some are missing; sequencing was by immunoSEQ multiplex PCR. The sample consists of about 160,000 clones, about three quarters of them appearing once. The sequencing input was PBMCs. The origin of the receptors is a woman aged 45-60 years in good health and CMV-seropositive.

J is TRBJ1-1 and V is TRBV5-1, with 9 bases that match TRBD1. Germline V gene data show CDR1 as SGHRS and CDR2 as YFSETQ. The junction had 7 bases not matched to a gene; V was cut back by 3 bases and J by 4 bases. The CDR3 extends over 15 amino acids. CDR3 protein: CASSWTGTGTTEAFF. In nucleotides, the CDR3 is TGCGCCAGCAGCTGGACAGGGACAGGGACCACTGAAGCTTTCTTT.

Only one count was recorded for this clone. The chain couples TRBV19 to TRBJ2-7; tentative D call: TRBD2 (6 bases). The V end lost 3 bases, the J end lost 3 bases, and 12 bases lay between the germline ends. The CDR3 runs to 14 residues. Germline V gene data show CDR1 as LNHDA and CDR2 as SQIVND (reference sequence). The CDR3 protein is CASSIVGGIYEQYF. The CDR3 DNA follows: TGTGCCAGTAGTATCGTTGGGGGGATCTACGAGCAGTACTTC.

This clone was observed a handful of times. This chain uses TRBV6-1 with TRBJ1-6, with no clear D. CDR3 length: 14 amino acids. Looked up from germline, CDR1 is MNHNS and CDR2 is SASEGT. Deletions cut 4 bases from V and 5 bases from J, with 9 bases between. Here the CDR3 DNA reads TGTGCCAGCAGTGTTTACAGAGATAATTCACCCCTCCACTTT. Translated: CASSVYRDNSPLHF.

The gene calls are TRBV9 and TRBJ2-2; D might be TRBD2 (5 bases). Deletions cut 4 bases from V and 0 bases from J, with 13 bases between. This CDR3 contains 16 residues. CDR1 SGDLS and CDR2 YYNGEE come from the germline V gene. In DNA, the CDR3 is TGTGCCAGCAGCCCCAGGACTGGCTCGAACACCGGGGAGCTGTTTTTT. The encoded protein is CASSPRTGSNTGELFF.

The chain couples TRBV7-8 to TRBJ2-7; no clear D. The germline V and J ends were trimmed by 5 bases and 6 bases, with 8 bases remaining between them. Germline loops: CDR1 SGHVS, CDR2 FQNEAQ. The CDR3 has 11 residues. This chain's CDR3 is CASSQTFEQYF. In nucleotides, the CDR3 is TGTGCCAGCAGCCAGACTTTCGAGCAGTACTTC.

The chain employs TRBV4-1 and TRBJ2-7; 14 nucleotides match TRBD2. There are 19 residues in the CDR3. The germline gives CDR1 MGHRA, CDR2 YSYEKL. Trimming cost V 5 bases and J 5 bases; bases outside gene matches: 17. In DNA form, the CDR3 reads TGCGCCAGCAGCTATAGATACTCCGGGACTAGCGGGAGTTTGAACGAGCAGTACTTC. It yields the protein CASSYRYSGTSGSLNEQYF.

There are a few counts of this clone. The chain joins TRBV9 to TRBJ1-5; TRBD1 matches at 7 bases. After removal of 0 bases from V and 6 bases from J, the junction contained 6 bases not matched to a gene. The CDR3 has 15 residues. Per germline, CDR1 SGDLS and CDR2 YYNGEE. The DNA of the CDR3 is TGTGCCAGCAGCGTAGAGCCAACAGGGGTTCAGCCCCAGCATTTT. It yields the protein CASSVEPTGVQPQHF. The full variable domain, its missing parts supplied by reference TRBV9 and TRBJ1-5, is DSGVTQTPKHLITATGQRVTLRCSPRSGDLSVYWYQQSLDQGLQFLIQYYNGEERAKGNILERFSAQQFPDLHSELNLSSLELGDSALYFCASSVEPTGVQPQHFGDGTRLSIL.

The chain carries TRBV19 and TRBJ2-7, with TRBD2 matching 11 bases. Looked up from germline, CDR1 is LNHDA and CDR2 is SQIVND (reference sequence). The CDR3 loop spans 13 amino acids. Unmatched junction bases numbered 5, after V lost 9 bases and J lost 4 bases. The DNA of the CDR3 is TGTGCCAGCGGGACTAGCGGTTTTTACGAGCAGTACTTC. This translates into CASGTSGFYEQYF.

This chain uses TRBV4-3 with TRBJ1-3; tentative D call: TRBD1 (5 bases). The ends were cut back, 4 bases at V and 0 bases at J, with 10 bases in the middle. The CDR3 runs to 15 residues. Germline V CDR1 and CDR2: LGHNA, YSLEER. This CDR3 is CASSRQPYSGNTIYF. CDR3 nucleotide sequence: TGCGCCAGCAGCCGACAGCCTTACTCTGGAAACACCATATATTTT.

This clone came up once. This chain connects TRBV28 to TRBJ1-5, with 9 bases that match TRBD1. CDR3 size: 17 residues. The V gene end was trimmed by 5 bases and the J gene end by 4 bases; junction bases not matched to a gene: 12. Germline V gives CDR1 MDHEN, CDR2 SYDVKM. CDR3 DNA: TGTGCCAGCAGTCTCCGCTGGGACAGGGTCTATAATCAGCCCCAGCATTTT. It translates to CASSLRWDRVYNQPQHF. Complete variable domain (other parts from reference TRBV28 and TRBJ1-5): DVKVTQSSRYLVKRTGEKVFLECVQDMDHENMFWYRQDPGLGLRLIYFSYDVKMKEKGDIPEGYSVSREKKERFSLILESASTNQTSMYLCASSLRWDRVYNQPQHFGDGTRLSIL.

The CDR3: CASSVERGNSGMFF. The CDR3, as DNA: TGTGCCAGCAGCGTGGAGCGGGGGAATAGCGGGATGTTTTTT. The chain has TRBV5-6 and TRBJ2-2; 8 nucleotides match TRBD2. The CDR3 is made up of 14 amino acids. The germline V gene encodes CDR1 SGHDT and CDR2 YYEEEE. The V segment lost 4 bases and the J segment 15 bases; nucleotides outside the gene matches: 14.

The CDR3 sequence is CASGRGGASGSEQFF. DNA for the CDR3: TGTGCCAGCGGACGCGGGGGGGCCTCGGGTAGTGAGCAGTTCTTC. The chain employs TRBV7-2 and TRBJ2-1; 9 positions agree with TRBD2. Trimming at V came to 8 bases and at J to 9 bases, leaving 14 bases not matched to a gene. Germline CDR1 reads SGHTA; CDR2 reads FQGNSA. The CDR3 covers 15 residues.

The genes are TRBV4-3 and TRBJ1-5; perhaps TRBD1 as D (5 bases). Trimming cost V 1 base and J 6 bases, with 16 bases left between them. CDR1 is LGHNA and CDR2 is YSLEER in the germline V gene. The CDR3 contains 16 residues. CDR3 DNA sequence: TGCGCCAGCAGCCAAGTGAACGGGCAGGGAGGTCAGCCCCAGCATTTT. Translating it yields CASSQVNGQGGQPQHF.

This chain joins TRBV2 and TRBJ1-2; 8 positions match TRBD1. The CDR3 extends over 12 amino acids. V shed 10 bases, J shed 2 bases, and the junction held 3 bases outside the gene matches. Germline lookup yields CDR1 SNHLY and CDR2 FYNNEI. CDR3 bases: TGTGCCACGGGACAGGCGAACTATGGCTACACCTTC. This gives the protein CATGQANYGYTF. Full variable domain (rest looked up from reference TRBV2 and TRBJ1-2): EPEVTQTPSHQVTQMGQEVILRCVPISNHLYFYWYRQILGQKVEFLVSFYNNEISEKSEIFDDQFSVERPDGSNFTLKIRSTKLEDSAMYFCATGQANYGYTFGSGTRLTVV.

V gene TRBV9 combines with J gene TRBJ1-5; tentative D call: TRBD1 (5 bases). Germline-derived CDR1 and CDR2 are SGDLS and YYNGEE. The germline V and J ends were trimmed by 0 bases and 1 base, with 26 bases remaining between them. The CDR3 runs to 21 residues. The CDR3 sequence: CASSVAKEGPVEQLSNQPQHF. CDR3 in DNA: TGTGCCAGCAGCGTAGCTAAGGAGGGGCCCGTTGAACAGTTGAGCAATCAGCCCCAGCATTTT. The complete variable domain, with remaining parts taken from reference TRBV9 and TRBJ1-5, reads DSGVTQTPKHLITATGQRVTLRCSPRSGDLSVYWYQQSLDQGLQFLIQYYNGEERAKGNILERFSAQQFPDLHSELNLSSLELGDSALYFCASSVAKEGPVEQLSNQPQHFGDGTRLSIL.

V gene TRBV15 combines with J gene TRBJ2-2, with TRBD1 identical over 11 bases. Unmatched junction bases numbered 3, after V lost 1 base and J lost 5 bases. This CDR3 contains 16 residues. Per the germline V gene, CDR1 is LNHNV and CDR2 is YYDKDF (reference sequence). CDR3 amino acids: CATSRGTGGRTGELFF. DNA for the CDR3: TGTGCCACCAGCAGAGGGACAGGGGGCCGGACCGGGGAGCTGTTTTTT.

The chain joins TRBV10-3 to TRBJ2-3; a possible D gene is TRBD2 (7 bases). The CDR3 runs to 14 residues. Trimming pared 2 bases from V and 4 bases from J, leaving 10 bases between. CDR1 and CDR2 (germline): ENHRY, SYGVKD. The CDR3, as DNA: TGTGCCATCAGTGAGCGGGGGGCCGCAGATACGCAGTATTTT. It is translated as CAISERGAADTQYF.

The chain is built from TRBV10-2 and TRBJ1-5; 7 bases map to TRBD1. There are 18 residues in the CDR3. Germline loops: CDR1 WSHSY, CDR2 SAAADI. Germline trimming cut 2 bases from V and 9 bases from J; bases unmatched to any gene: 19. The CDR3 bases are TGCGCCAGCAGTGAGCCCGCCTATTTAGGGACAGTTGAGGGGCCCCAGCATTTT. This sequence encodes CASSEPAYLGTVEGPQHF.

V and J are TRBV29-1 and TRBJ2-1, with TRBD2 matching 9 bases. The CDR3 is made up of 16 amino acids. Per the germline V gene, CDR1 is SQVTM and CDR2 is ANQGSEA. The junction had 7 bases not matched to a gene; V was cut back by 2 bases and J by 2 bases. Written as DNA, the CDR3 is TGCAGCGTTGAACTGCCGGTAGCGGGAGCCTACAATGAGCAGTTCTTC. Its translation: CSVELPVAGAYNEQFF.

This clone came up a few times. The chain employs TRBV27 and TRBJ2-5; 8 bases align to TRBD1. The CDR3 has 13 amino acids. V trimming: 5 bases; J trimming: 5 bases; junction bases outside the gene matches: 4. CDR1 is MNHEY, CDR2 SMNVEV, per germline (reference sequence). This CDR3 reads CASSLWDRETQYF. The CDR3 nucleotides read TGTGCCAGCAGTCTATGGGACAGGGAGACCCAGTACTTC.

The J gene is TRBJ2-2, the V gene TRBV4-2; a possible D gene is TRBD1 (5 bases). Germline lookup yields CDR1 LGHNA and CDR2 YNFKEQ. Deletions cut 1 base from V and 0 bases from J, with 6 bases between. The CDR3 has 15 amino acids. CDR3 residues: CASSQGGSNTGELFF. In DNA, the CDR3 is TGTGCCAGCAGCCAAGGGGGCTCGAACACCGGGGAGCTGTTTTTT.

This clone was detected a few times. The chain combines TRBV5-4 with TRBJ2-7; TRBD1 might be the D (6 bases). The CDR3 has 18 residues. Germline V gene data show CDR1 as SGHNT and CDR2 as YYREEE (reference sequence). Trimming removed 4 bases at V and 0 bases at J, with 23 bases between. The CDR3 is CASSGSSSIDRSSYEQYF. CDR3 DNA sequence: TGTGCCAGCAGCGGAAGCAGCTCTATAGACAGGAGCTCCTACGAGCAGTACTTC.

The rearrangement links TRBV2 to TRBJ2-1, with D unresolved. The V gene's germline CDR1 is SNHLY and CDR2 FYNNEI. V lost 4 bases and J lost 7, with 11 bases in between. This CDR3 region has 13 residues. The CDR3 DNA reads as TGTGCCAGCAGTGTACCGCGGAAAAATGAGCAGTTCTTC. This sequence encodes CASSVPRKNEQFF.

This clone turned up a few times. The V gene is TRBV19, the J gene TRBJ1-5; no reliable D call. Trimming took off 4 bases at V and 0 bases at J, with 7 bases between the two ends. The germline CDR1 and CDR2 sequences are LNHDA and SQIVND (reference sequence). This CDR3 is 14 amino acids long. CDR3 sequence: CASSTLDSNQPQHF. The CDR3 DNA reads TGTGCCAGTAGTACGTTAGATAGCAATCAGCCCCAGCATTTT.

This chain joins TRBV6-1 and TRBJ2-7; 7 bases are shared with TRBD1. V shed 7 bases, J shed 6 bases, and the junction held 12 bases outside the gene matches. Germline V gene sequence: CDR1 MNHNS, CDR2 SASEGT. This CDR3 is 14 amino acids long. CDR3 in DNA: TGTGCCAGCATTGGGACAGTTCACCCCTTCGAGCAGTACTTC. Encoded protein: CASIGTVHPFEQYF.

The V and J genes are TRBV6-6 and TRBJ2-1; 11 bases line up with TRBD2. Per the germline V gene, CDR1 is MNHNY and CDR2 is SVGAGI (reference sequence). This CDR3 has 15 amino acids. Trimming cost V 2 bases and J 7 bases; bases outside gene matches: 4. The chain's CDR3 is CASSYPLAGGNEQFF. DNA of the CDR3: TGTGCCAGCAGTTACCCCCTAGCGGGGGGTAATGAGCAGTTCTTC.

The gene calls are TRBV5-1 and TRBJ2-7; TRBD1 aligns across 7 bases. Germline V gene data show CDR1 as SGHRS and CDR2 as YFSETQ. Unmatched junction bases numbered 5, after V lost 0 bases and J lost 2 bases. The CDR3 has 15 residues. CDR3 protein: CASSLETGWTYEQYF. CDR3 sequence (DNA): TGCGCCAGCAGCTTGGAGACAGGGTGGACCTACGAGCAGTACTTC.

The chain carries TRBV28 and TRBJ1-6; 11 bases match TRBD1. The CDR3 totals 16 residues. V was pared by 6 bases and J by 3 bases, with 4 bases of the junction left unmatched. Germline CDR1 MDHEN, CDR2 SYDVKM. This chain's CDR3 is CASRSGTGGYNSPLHF. The DNA for the CDR3 is TGTGCCAGCAGGTCCGGGACAGGGGGCTATAATTCACCCCTCCACTTT.

The V call is TRBV28, the J call TRBJ2-7; a weak D match, TRBD1 (6 bases). The germline gives CDR1 MDHEN, CDR2 SYDVKM. The CDR3 consists of 14 residues. V was shortened by 8 bases and J by 2 bases, with 16 bases between the two germline ends. CDR3 DNA: TGTGCCAGCTACAGGGAGAAGAGGACCTACGAGCAGTACTTC. The encoded protein is CASYREKRTYEQYF.

The CDR3 loop reads CASSPGGGAREKLFF. DNA for the CDR3: TGTGCCAGCAGCCCGGGCGGGGGGGCGAGAGAAAAACTGTTTTTT. V is TRBV7-9 and J is TRBJ1-4; D perhaps matches TRBD1 (6 bases). Per the germline V gene, CDR1 is SEHNR and CDR2 is FQNEAQ (reference sequence). V was shortened by 5 bases and J by 8 bases, with 18 bases between the two germline ends. This CDR3 is 15 amino acids long.

This sequence joins TRBV7-9 and TRBJ2-7; 9 nucleotides align to TRBD1. CDR3 size: 14 residues. Germline loops: CDR1 SEHNR, CDR2 FQNEAQ (reference sequence). With V trimmed by 8 bases and J by 5 bases, 10 bases remained unmatched. CDR3 loop: CASGRGTGSNEQYF. The CDR3 nucleotides read TGTGCCAGCGGGAGGGGGACAGGGAGCAACGAGCAGTACTTC.

The chain joins TRBV21-1 to TRBJ2-7; the table assigns TRBD1, which was not confirmed against the DNA. TRBV21-1 is designated a pseudogene. The CDR3 consists of 11 residues. CDR3 amino acids: CASSTQVEQYF. In nucleotides, the CDR3 is TGTGCCAGCAGCACCCAGGTCGAGCAGTACTTC.